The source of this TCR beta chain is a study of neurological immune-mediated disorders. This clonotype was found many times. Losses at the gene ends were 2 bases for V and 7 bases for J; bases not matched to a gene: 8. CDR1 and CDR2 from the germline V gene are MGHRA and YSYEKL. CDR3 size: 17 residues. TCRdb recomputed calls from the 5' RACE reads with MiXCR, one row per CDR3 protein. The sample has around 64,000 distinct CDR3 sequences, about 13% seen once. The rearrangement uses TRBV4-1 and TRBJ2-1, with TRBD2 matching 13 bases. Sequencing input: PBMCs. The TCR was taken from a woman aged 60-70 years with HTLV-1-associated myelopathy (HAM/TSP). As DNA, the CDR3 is TGCGCCAGCAGCCAATCGGGACTAGCGGGGCCAGGGAATGAGCAGTTCTTC. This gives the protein CASSQSGLAGPGNEQFF.